Shown below are 8 T cell receptor beta chains from a single sample sequenced in a study of blood T cell repertoires in COVID-19. The repertoire was sequenced with immunoSEQ multiplex PCR; TCRdb's copy has only in-frame clones and lacks some. Of about 210,000 clones listed, about four fifths are singletons. Sequenced sample: peripheral blood. The origin of the receptors is a woman in her 50s with active or convalescent COVID-19.

V is TRBV5-4 and J is TRBJ2-5, with TRBD1 matching over 7 bases. After removal of 6 bases from V and 2 bases from J, the junction contained 4 bases not matched to a gene. CDR1 SGHNT and CDR2 YYREEE come from the germline V gene (reference sequence). This CDR3 has 13 amino acids. The CDR3, as DNA: TGTGCCAGCACCCCGGGACAGCAAGAGACCCAGTACTTC. This encodes CASTPGQQETQYF.

J is TRBJ1-1 and V is TRBV9; 9 bases align to TRBD1. Germline V lookup: CDR1 SGDLS, CDR2 YYNGEE. The CDR3 totals 15 residues. V was clipped by 4 bases and J by 6 bases; unmatched bases: 10. Written as DNA, the CDR3 is TGTGCCAGCAGCCCCGAGGGACAGGGAAGCGCTGAAGCTTTCTTT. Translated: CASSPEGQGSAEAFF. Combining the CDR3 with reference TRBV9 and TRBJ1-1 gives the whole variable domain DSGVTQTPKHLITATGQRVTLRCSPRSGDLSVYWYQQSLDQGLQFLIQYYNGEERAKGNILERFSAQQFPDLHSELNLSSLELGDSALYFCASSPEGQGSAEAFFGQGTRLTVV.

The chain recombines TRBV24-1 with TRBJ1-5; TRBD1 might be the D (5 bases). CDR1 and CDR2 (germline): KGHDR, SFDVKD. Trimming took off 4 bases at V and 4 bases at J, with 13 bases between the two ends. CDR3 length: 15 amino acids. CDR3: CATSDNGGGNQPQHF. In nucleotides, the CDR3 is TGTGCCACCAGTGACAATGGCGGGGGAAATCAGCCCCAGCATTTT.

The chain recombines TRBV2 with TRBJ2-7, with D perhaps TRBD1 (5 bases). The germline V and J ends were trimmed by 6 bases and 6 bases, with 18 bases remaining between them. The CDR3 is 14 amino acids. Germline lookup yields CDR1 SNHLY and CDR2 FYNNEI. CDR3 loop: CASSLNSRAPEQYF. The DNA for the CDR3 is TGTGCCAGCAGCCTTAACTCCAGGGCCCCCGAGCAGTACTTC.

As DNA, the CDR3 is TGCGCCAGCACAAACTCTGGAAACACCATATATTTT. Residues: CASTNSGNTIYF. The chain uses TRBV5-1 and TRBJ1-3; D is unclear. The CDR3 totals 12 residues. V lost 6 bases and J 0 bases, leaving 4 bases between the germline ends. Germline V gene data show CDR1 as SGHRS and CDR2 as YFSETQ. The variable domain in full, completed from reference TRBV5-1 and TRBJ1-3, reads KAGVTQTPRYLIKTRGQQVTLSCSPISGHRSVSWYQQTPGQGLQFLFEYFSETQRNKGNFPGRFSGRQFSNSRSEMNVSTLELGDSALYLCASTNSGNTIYFGEGSWLTVV.

V usage is TRBV27 and J usage is TRBJ2-7, with 10 nucleotides matching TRBD2. V shed 6 bases, J shed 3 bases, and the junction held 11 bases outside the gene matches. In germline, CDR1 is MNHEY, CDR2 SMNVEV (reference sequence). CDR3 length equals 16 residues. The CDR3 is CASSLEGLAGVYEQYF. The CDR3 DNA sequence: TGTGCCAGCAGCCTGGAAGGGCTAGCGGGAGTCTACGAGCAGTACTTC.

The chain combines TRBV5-1 with TRBJ2-1; 7 bases fit TRBD1. The CDR3 runs to 15 residues. Germline trimming cut 1 base from V and 2 bases from J; bases unmatched to any gene: 3. Germline CDR1 reads SGHRS; CDR2 reads YFSETQ. In DNA form, the CDR3 reads TGCGCCAGCAGCTTGACAGGGGAACCCTACAATGAGCAGTTCTTC. Amino acid sequence: CASSLTGEPYNEQFF.

V is TRBV5-1 and J is TRBJ2-1, with a possible D match to TRBD1 (5 bases). The CDR3 sequence is 17 residues long. CDR1 SGHRS and CDR2 YFSETQ come from the germline V gene. The V end lost 5 bases, the J end lost 6 bases, and 24 bases lay between the germline ends. The CDR3, as DNA: TGCGCCAGCAGTCCCATTATATCCTCAAGGGGTGGCAATGAGCAGTTCTTC. Its translation is CASSPIISSRGGNEQFF.